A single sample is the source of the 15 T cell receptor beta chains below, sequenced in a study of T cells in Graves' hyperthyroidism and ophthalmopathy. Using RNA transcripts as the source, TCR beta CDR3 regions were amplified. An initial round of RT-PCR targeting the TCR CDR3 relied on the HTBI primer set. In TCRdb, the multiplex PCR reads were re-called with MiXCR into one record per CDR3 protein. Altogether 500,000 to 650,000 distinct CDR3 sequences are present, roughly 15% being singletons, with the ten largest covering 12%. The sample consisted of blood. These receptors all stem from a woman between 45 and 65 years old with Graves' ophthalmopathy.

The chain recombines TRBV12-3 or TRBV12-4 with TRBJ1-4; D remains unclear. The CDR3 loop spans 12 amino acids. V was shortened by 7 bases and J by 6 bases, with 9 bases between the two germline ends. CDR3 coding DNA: TGTGCCAGCACCCACAGCGATGAAAAACTGTTTTTT. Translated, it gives CASTHSDEKLFF.

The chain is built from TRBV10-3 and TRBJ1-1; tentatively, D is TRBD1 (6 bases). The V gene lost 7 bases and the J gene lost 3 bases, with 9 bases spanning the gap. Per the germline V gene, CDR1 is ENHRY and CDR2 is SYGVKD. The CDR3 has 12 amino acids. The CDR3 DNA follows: TGTGCCATCAAGGCAGGGGACACTGAAGCTTTCTTT. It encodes CAIKAGDTEAFF.

The CDR3 DNA is TGTGCCAGCAGCAAGTCGGGGCCCAACTATGGCTACACCTTC. Protein sequence: CASSKSGPNYGYTF. The rearrangement uses TRBV12-3 or TRBV12-4 and TRBJ1-2; D may be TRBD1 (5 bases). There are 14 residues in the CDR3. Trimming removed 6 bases from V and 2 bases from J, with 13 bases in between.

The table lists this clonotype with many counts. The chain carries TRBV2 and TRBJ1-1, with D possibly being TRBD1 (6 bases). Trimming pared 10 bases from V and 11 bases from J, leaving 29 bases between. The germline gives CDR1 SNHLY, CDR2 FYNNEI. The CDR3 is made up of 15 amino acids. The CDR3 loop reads CATVPGTPPYLRAFF. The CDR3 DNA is TGTGCCACAGTCCCCGGGACACCTCCGTATCTGCGGGCTTTCTTT.

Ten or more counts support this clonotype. CDR3 coding DNA: TGTGCCAGCAGCTTAGCGGCGGAGACTAGCTATTTCGATGAGCAGTTCTTC. Translated: CASSLAAETSYFDEQFF. The chain carries TRBV7-9 and TRBJ2-1; 7 bases align to TRBD2. The CDR3 has 17 residues. Looked up from germline, CDR1 is SEHNR and CDR2 is FQNEAQ (reference sequence). V shed 0 bases and J 8 bases; nucleotides not matched to a gene: 13. Variable domain in full (rest from reference TRBV7-9 and TRBJ2-1): DTGVSQNPRHKITKRGQNVTFRCDPISEHNRLYWYRQTLGQGPEFLTYFQNEAQLEKSRLLSDRFSAERPKGSFSTLEIQRTEQGDSAMYLCASSLAAETSYFDEQFFGPGTRLTVL.

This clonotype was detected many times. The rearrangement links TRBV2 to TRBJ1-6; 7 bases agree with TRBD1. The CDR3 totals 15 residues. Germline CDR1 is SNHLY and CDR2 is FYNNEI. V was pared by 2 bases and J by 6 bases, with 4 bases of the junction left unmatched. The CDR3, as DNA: TGTGCCAGCAGTGAACCGGCAGGGGGTAATTCACCCCTCCACTTT. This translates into CASSEPAGGNSPLHF.

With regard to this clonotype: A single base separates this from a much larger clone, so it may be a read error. The CDR3 DNA sequence: TGTGCCTGGACCCCGGGGGACAGGGGTTCATATGGCTACACCTTC. Encoded protein: CAWTPGDRGSYGYTF. The chain uses TRBV30 and TRBJ1-2; 10 bases match TRBD1. Trimming removed 4 bases from V and 5 bases from J; junction bases left unmatched: 10. The germline V gene encodes CDR1 GTSNPN and CDR2 SVGIG (reference sequence). The CDR3 contains 15 residues.

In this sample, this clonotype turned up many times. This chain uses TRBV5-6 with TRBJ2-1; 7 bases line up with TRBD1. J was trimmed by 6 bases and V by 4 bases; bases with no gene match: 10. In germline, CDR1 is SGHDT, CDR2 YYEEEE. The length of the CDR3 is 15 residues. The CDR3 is CASSVGGVQVNEQFF. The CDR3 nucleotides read TGTGCCAGCAGCGTAGGGGGCGTACAAGTCAATGAGCAGTTCTTC.

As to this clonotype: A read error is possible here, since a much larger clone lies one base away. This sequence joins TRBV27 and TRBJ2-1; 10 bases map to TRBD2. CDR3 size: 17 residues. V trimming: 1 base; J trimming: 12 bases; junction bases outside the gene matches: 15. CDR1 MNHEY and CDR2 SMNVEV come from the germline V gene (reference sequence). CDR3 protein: CASSLWWRASGSYGQFF. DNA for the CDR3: TGTGCCAGCAGTTTATGGTGGCGGGCTAGCGGGAGCTATGGGCAGTTCTTC.

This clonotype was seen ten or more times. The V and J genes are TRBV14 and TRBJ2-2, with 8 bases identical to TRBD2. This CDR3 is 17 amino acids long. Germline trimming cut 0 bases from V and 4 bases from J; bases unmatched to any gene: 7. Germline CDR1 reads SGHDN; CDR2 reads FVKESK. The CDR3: CASSQDLLREATGELFF. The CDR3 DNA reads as TGTGCCAGCAGCCAAGATCTGTTGCGGGAGGCCACCGGGGAGCTGTTTTTT.

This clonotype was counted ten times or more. The CDR3 spells CASSLQGLGNTIYF. CDR3 in DNA: TGTGCCAGCAGTTTACAGGGGTTGGGAAACACCATATATTTT. The chain has TRBV12-3 or TRBV12-4 and TRBJ1-3, with D possibly matching TRBD1 (6 bases). V lost 2 bases and J lost 4, with 9 bases in between. The CDR3 runs 14 residues.

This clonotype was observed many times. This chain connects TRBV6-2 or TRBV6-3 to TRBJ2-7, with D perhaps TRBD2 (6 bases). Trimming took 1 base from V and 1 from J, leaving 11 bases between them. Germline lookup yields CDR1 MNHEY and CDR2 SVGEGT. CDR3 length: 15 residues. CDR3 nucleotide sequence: TGTGCCAGCAGTTACTGGAGCGGGCCTTCCTACGAGCAGTACTTC. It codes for CASSYWSGPSYEQYF.

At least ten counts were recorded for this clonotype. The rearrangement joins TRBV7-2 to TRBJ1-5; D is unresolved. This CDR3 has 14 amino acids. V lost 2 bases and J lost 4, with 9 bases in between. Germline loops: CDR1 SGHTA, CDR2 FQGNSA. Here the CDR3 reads CASSLKGLNQPQHF. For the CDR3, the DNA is TGTGCCAGCAGCTTAAAGGGATTAAATCAGCCCCAGCATTTT. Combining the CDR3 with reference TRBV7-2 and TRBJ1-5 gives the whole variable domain GAGVSQSPSNKVTEKGKDVELRCDPISGHTALYWYRQSLGQGLEFLIYFQGNSAPDKSGLPSDRFSAERTGGSVSTLTIQRTQQEDSAVYLCASSLKGLNQPQHFGDGTRLSIL.

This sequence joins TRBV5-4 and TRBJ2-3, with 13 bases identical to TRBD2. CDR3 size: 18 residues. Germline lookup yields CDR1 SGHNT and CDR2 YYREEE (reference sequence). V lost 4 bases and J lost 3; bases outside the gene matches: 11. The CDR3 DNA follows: TGTGCCAGCAGCCGTCTGGGACTAGCGGGATCGGGTACAGATACGCAGTATTTT. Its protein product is CASSRLGLAGSGTDTQYF.

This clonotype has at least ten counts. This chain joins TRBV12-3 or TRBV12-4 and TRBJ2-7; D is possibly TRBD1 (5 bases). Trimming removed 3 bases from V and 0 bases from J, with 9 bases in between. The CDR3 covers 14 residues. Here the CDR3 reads CASSFRGRSYEQYF. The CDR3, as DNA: TGTGCCAGCAGTTTTAGGGGTCGCTCCTACGAGCAGTACTTC.